The TCR beta chain under discussion was sequenced for a study of regulatory T cells in long-lasting Graves disease. Points from the study as a whole: Between persistent patients, 2,500 to 3,500 public clonotypes were shared, exceeding the roughly 1,000 shared between new patients. TRBV28 was favored in persistent disease, as were TRBJ1-2 and TRBJ2-5.

Time point reported: persistent/refractory GD, antithyroid drugs over 5 years with positive TRAb. PBMC-extracted RNA yielded the TCR library. Libraries of TCR beta came from iRepertoire HTBI primers plus Arm-PCR of CDR3 regions. TCRdb independently ran MiXCR on the multiplex PCR reads; one entry per CDR3 protein. Among more than 650,000 distinct CDR3 sequences, around 30% were seen once, and the ten largest hold 42%. This clonotype was observed many times. Its antigen remains unidentified. The CDR3 has 14 residues. Germline CDR1 and CDR2: MDHEN and SYDVKM. Trimming shortened V by 5 bases and J by 4 bases, and 14 bases separated the two germline ends.

This receptor was obtained from a female donor with Graves disease. The chain couples TRBV28 to TRBJ1-2; tentative D call: TRBD1 (5 bases). Sequenced material: peripheral blood mononuclear cells (PBMCs), taken when the disease was refractory, from a patient treated with antithyroid drugs. The CDR3 loop reads CASSPHQGLYGYTF. The CDR3, as DNA: TGTGCCAGCAGTCCCCACCAGGGACTCTATGGCTACACCTTC.